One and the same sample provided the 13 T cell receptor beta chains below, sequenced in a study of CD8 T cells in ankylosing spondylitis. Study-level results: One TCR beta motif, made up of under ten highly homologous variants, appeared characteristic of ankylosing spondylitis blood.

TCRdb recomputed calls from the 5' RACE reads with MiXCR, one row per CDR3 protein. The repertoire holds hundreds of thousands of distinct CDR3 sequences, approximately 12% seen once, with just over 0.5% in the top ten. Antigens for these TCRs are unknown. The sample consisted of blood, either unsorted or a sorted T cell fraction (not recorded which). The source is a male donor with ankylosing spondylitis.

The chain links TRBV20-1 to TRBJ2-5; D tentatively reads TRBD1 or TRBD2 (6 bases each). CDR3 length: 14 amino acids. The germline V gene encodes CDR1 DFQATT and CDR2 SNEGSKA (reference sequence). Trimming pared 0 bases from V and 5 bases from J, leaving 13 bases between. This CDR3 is CSARDSRGLETQYF. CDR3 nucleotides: TGCAGTGCTAGAGATTCACGGGGGCTGGAGACCCAGTACTTC.

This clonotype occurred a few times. The CDR3 coding sequence is TGTGCCAGCAGCCCTATCCCCGGGACAGGATATGGCTACACCTTC. Protein: CASSPIPGTGYGYTF. This chain connects TRBV9 to TRBJ1-2; 8 bases align to TRBD1. Germline-derived CDR1 and CDR2 are SGDLS and YYNGEE. CDR3 size: 15 residues. Unmatched junction bases numbered 10, after V lost 4 bases and J lost 5 bases.

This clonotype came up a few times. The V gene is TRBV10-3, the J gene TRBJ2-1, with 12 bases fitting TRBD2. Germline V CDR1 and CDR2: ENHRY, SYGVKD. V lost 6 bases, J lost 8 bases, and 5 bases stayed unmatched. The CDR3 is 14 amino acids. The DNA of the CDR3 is TGTGCCATCAGGACTAGCGGGAGTATCGATGAGCAGTTCTTC. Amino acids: CAIRTSGSIDEQFF.

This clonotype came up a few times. This CDR3 reads CSARRGGPHNEQFF. In nucleotides, the CDR3 is TGCAGTGCTAGGCGGGGGGGGCCCCACAATGAGCAGTTCTTC. The chain carries TRBV20-1 and TRBJ2-1, with 9 bases lining up with TRBD2. Germline CDR1 and CDR2: DFQATT and SNEGSKA (reference sequence). The trim removed 3 bases at V and 5 bases at J, leaving 5 bases unmatched. The CDR3 runs 14 residues.

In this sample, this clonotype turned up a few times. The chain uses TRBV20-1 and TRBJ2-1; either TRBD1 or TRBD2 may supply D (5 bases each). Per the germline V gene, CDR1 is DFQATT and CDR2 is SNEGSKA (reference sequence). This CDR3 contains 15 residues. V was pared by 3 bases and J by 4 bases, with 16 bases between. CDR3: CSASRGVGLYNEQFF. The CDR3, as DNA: TGCAGTGCTAGTAGGGGAGTGGGGCTATACAATGAGCAGTTCTTC.

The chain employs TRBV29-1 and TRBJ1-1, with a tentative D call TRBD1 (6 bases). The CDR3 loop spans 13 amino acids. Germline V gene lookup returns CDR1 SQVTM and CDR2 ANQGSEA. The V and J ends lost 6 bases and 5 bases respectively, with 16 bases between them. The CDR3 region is CSVETGMGTEAFF. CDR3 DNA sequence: TGCAGCGTGGAAACAGGGATGGGGACTGAAGCTTTCTTT. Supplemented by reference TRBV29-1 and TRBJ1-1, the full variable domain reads SAVISQKPSRDICQRGTSLTIQCQVDSQVTMMFWYRQQPGQSLTLIATANQGSEATYESGFVIDKFPISRPNLTFSTLTVSNMSPEDSSIYLCSVETGMGTEAFFGQGTRLTVV.

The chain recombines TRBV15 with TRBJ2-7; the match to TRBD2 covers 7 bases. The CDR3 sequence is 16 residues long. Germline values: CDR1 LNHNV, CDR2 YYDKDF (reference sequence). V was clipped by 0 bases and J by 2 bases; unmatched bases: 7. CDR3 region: CATSRDVGRRAYEQYF. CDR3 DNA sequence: TGTGCCACCAGCAGAGATGTCGGGAGGAGAGCCTACGAGCAGTACTTC.

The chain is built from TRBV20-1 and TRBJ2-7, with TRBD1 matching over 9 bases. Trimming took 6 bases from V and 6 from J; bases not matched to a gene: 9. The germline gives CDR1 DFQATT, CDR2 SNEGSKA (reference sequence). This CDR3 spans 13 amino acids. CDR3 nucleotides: TGCAGTGCGAGACGACAGGGGGATGCCGAGCAGTACTTC. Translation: CSARRQGDAEQYF.

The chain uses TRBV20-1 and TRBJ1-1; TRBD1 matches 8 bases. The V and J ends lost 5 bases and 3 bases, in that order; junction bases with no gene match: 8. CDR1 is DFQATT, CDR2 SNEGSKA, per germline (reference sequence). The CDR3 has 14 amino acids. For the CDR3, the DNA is TGCAGTGCTCTTCAGGGGGCCGGCGACACTGAAGCTTTCTTT. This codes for CSALQGAGDTEAFF.

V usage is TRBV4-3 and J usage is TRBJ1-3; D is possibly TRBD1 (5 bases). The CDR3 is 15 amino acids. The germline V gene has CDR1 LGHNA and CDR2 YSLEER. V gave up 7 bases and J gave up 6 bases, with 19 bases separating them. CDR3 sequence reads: CASIPYLGAANTIYF. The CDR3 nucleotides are TGCGCCAGCATCCCTTATTTAGGGGCGGCAAACACCATATATTTT.

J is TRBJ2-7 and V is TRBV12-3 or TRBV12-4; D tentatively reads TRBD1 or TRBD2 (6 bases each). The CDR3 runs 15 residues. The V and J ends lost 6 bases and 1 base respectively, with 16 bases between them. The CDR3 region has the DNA TGTGCCAGCAGCCCCTTGGGGGGCAATTCCTACGAGCAGTACTTC. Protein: CASSPLGGNSYEQYF.

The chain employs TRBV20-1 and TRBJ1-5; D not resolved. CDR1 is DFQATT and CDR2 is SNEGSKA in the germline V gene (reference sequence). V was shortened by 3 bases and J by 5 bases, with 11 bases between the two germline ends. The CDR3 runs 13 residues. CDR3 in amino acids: CSASPGPDQPQHF. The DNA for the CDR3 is TGCAGTGCTAGTCCCGGTCCCGATCAGCCCCAGCATTTT.

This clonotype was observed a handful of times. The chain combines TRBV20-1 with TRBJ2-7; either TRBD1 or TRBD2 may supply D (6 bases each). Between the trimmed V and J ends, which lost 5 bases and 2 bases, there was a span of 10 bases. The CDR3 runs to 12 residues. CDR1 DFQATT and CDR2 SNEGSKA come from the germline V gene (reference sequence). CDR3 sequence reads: CSAAGHTYEQYF. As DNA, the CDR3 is TGCAGTGCTGCGGGACACACCTACGAGCAGTACTTC.